This TCR beta chain originates from a study of long-term antiretroviral therapy in people with HIV. Study details: In the earliest collections, sampling predates the 2015 immediate-ART recommendation by about a decade.

Run at survey level, the immunoSEQ assay was version v3.0. Repertoires were generated with immunoSEQ multiplex PCR, while TCRdb's copy carries only in-frame clones and drops some. The sample includes fewer than 30,000 clones, 81% seen only once; the top ten take about 5.6%. A word on this clone: The antigen is unknown.

Germline trimming cut 3 bases from V and 10 bases from J; bases unmatched to any gene: 21. This CDR3 region has 19 residues. Germline CDR1 is MDHEN and CDR2 is SYDVKM. Broader study findings: Pre-ART clonal expansions dominated every time point's repertoire. ART adherence, viral resistance and therapy changes went undocumented.

The chain couples TRBV28 to TRBJ1-4, with 9 nucleotides matching TRBD1. The specimen comprised unsorted PBMCs, sampled 4.4 years after starting antiretroviral therapy. The receptor was isolated from a man aged 30 to 45 with HIV. The CDR3 DNA follows: TGTGCCAGCAGTTTCGGGGCGGGACAGGGCGACGAGGACCCAATAAAACTGTTTTTT. Its protein product is CASSFGAGQGDEDPIKLFF.